What follows is one T cell receptor beta chain and its context. The data derive from a study of radiotherapy plus CTLA-4 blockade in lung cancer. The V end was cut by 5 bases, the J end by 4 bases, with 13 bases between. The length of the CDR3 is 14 residues. The germline V gene has CDR1 LNHDA and CDR2 SQIVND (reference sequence). Here immunoSEQ multiplex PCR was the method, and the copy in TCRdb shows in-frame clones only, minus some. The profile shows 40,000 to 50,000 clones, 70% to 75% of them singletons. The chain uses TRBV19 and TRBJ2-3; tentatively, D is TRBD1 (5 bases). Here the sequenced sample was peripheral blood, taken from a patient treated with radiotherapy plus ipilimumab. This receptor was obtained from a human donor with non-small cell lung cancer who had a complete response to radiotherapy plus ipilimumab. Here the CDR3 reads CASSPRVGPDTQYF. The CDR3 bases are TGTGCCAGTAGTCCCCGCGTGGGGCCAGATACGCAGTATTTT. The full variable domain, completed using reference TRBV19 and TRBJ2-3, is DGGITQSPKYLFRKEGQNVTLSCEQNLNHDAMYWYRQDPGQGLRLIYYSQIVNDFQKGDIAEGYSVSREKKESFPLTVTSAQKNPTAFYLCASSPRVGPDTQYFGPGTRLTVL.